This is a list of T cell receptor beta chains from one sample in a study of cytomegalovirus exposure and HLA in healthy donors. Assay: immunoSEQ multiplex PCR; the TCRdb copy retains only in-frame clones and omits some. The table lists about 110,000 clones, 60% to 70% of them singletons. The sequenced sample consisted of PBMCs. The receptors stem from a man aged 25 to 40 in good health and CMV-seropositive. Both conserved end residues are part of each CDR3. D genes are given only for firm matches. Size tells how often a clone was seen (once, few, many) or the class of an expanded clone, and some rows leave it out.

v_call	d_call	j_call	clone_size	cdr3_length	cdr3_aa	cdr3_nt
TRBV5-6	TRBD2	TRBJ2-1	.	17	CASSLDPSGGGGGEQFF	TGTGCCAGCAGCTTGGACCCTAGCGGGGGGGGAGGGGGTGAGCAGTTCTTC
TRBV5-1	TRBD1	TRBJ1-1	.	15	CASSLKTGGNTEAFF	TGCGCCAGCAGCTTGAAGACAGGGGGCAACACTGAAGCTTTCTTT
TRBV2	.	TRBJ2-3	.	13	CASPLQSTDTQYF	TGTGCCAGCCCTTTACAGAGCACAGATACGCAGTATTTT
TRBV6-5	.	TRBJ1-1	.	13	CASSFTANTEAFF	TGTGCCAGCAGTTTTACAGCGAACACTGAAGCTTTCTTT
TRBV5-1	TRBD2	TRBJ2-5	.	15	CASSLMTSGQETQYF	TGCGCCAGCAGCTTGATGACTAGCGGACAAGAGACCCAGTACTTC
TRBV7-9	.	TRBJ2-7	.	13	CASRGGGGHEQYF	TGTGCCAGCAGGGGAGGGGGTGGCCACGAGCAGTACTTC
TRBV7-9	.	TRBJ1-2	.	12	CASMEGPGGYTF	TGTGCCAGCATGGAGGGGCCGGGTGGCTACACCTTC
TRBV7-3	.	TRBJ2-2	.	12	CASSSVNGELFF	TGTGCCAGCAGCTCCGTTAACGGGGAGCTGTTTTTT
TRBV10-2	TRBD1	TRBJ1-1	.	13	CATRDSPGAEAFF	TGCGCCACCCGGGACAGCCCAGGCGCTGAAGCTTTCTTT
TRBV5-1	.	TRBJ2-2	.	17	CASSLLTQGSGTGELFF	TGCGCCAGCAGCCTCCTTACCCAGGGGAGTGGCACCGGGGAGCTGTTTTTT
TRBV19	.	TRBJ1-5	.	15	CASSGGRLSNQPQHF	TGTGCCAGTAGTGGAGGGAGACTGTCCAATCAGCCCCAGCATTTT
TRBV5-1	.	TRBJ2-7	few	16	CASSLGFGRVGAEQYF	TGCGCCAGCAGCTTGGGGTTTGGCAGGGTCGGTGCCGAGCAGTACTTC
TRBV19	TRBD1	TRBJ2-1	.	15	CASSEGTGFGNEQFF	TGTGCCAGTAGTGAAGGGACAGGGTTTGGTAATGAGCAGTTCTTC
TRBV4-1	TRBD1	TRBJ1-5	few	17	CASSQVERQGFNQPQHF	TGCGCCAGCAGCCAAGTCGAGAGACAGGGTTTCAATCAGCCCCAGCATTTT
TRBV27	TRBD1	TRBJ1-6	.	14	CASSRPGTGAPLHF	TGTGCCAGCAGTCGTCCCGGGACAGGGGCACCCCTCCACTTT
TRBV19	TRBD2	TRBJ2-3	.	17	CASSPGGGGSFTDTQYF	TGTGCCAGTAGTCCCGGGGGCGGGGGGTCTTTCACAGATACGCAGTATTTT
TRBV7-2	.	TRBJ1-2	few	12	CASSSTVGGYTF	TGTGCCAGCAGCTCAACAGTGGGTGGCTACACCTTC
TRBV14	.	TRBJ2-2	few	13	CASARVFTGELFF	TGTGCCAGCGCCCGGGTGTTCACCGGGGAGCTGTTTTTT
TRBV7-2	.	TRBJ1-5	.	14	CASSLSLGGMPQHF	TGTGCCAGCAGCTTATCCTTGGGGGGGATGCCCCAGCATTTT
TRBV7-9	.	TRBJ1-1	few	14	CASSLEGYGTEAFF	TGTGCCAGCAGCTTAGAGGGGTACGGCACTGAAGCTTTCTTT
TRBV13	.	TRBJ2-7	.	17	CASSLHGFPLKAYEQYF	TGTGCCAGCAGCCTCCACGGGTTCCCCTTGAAGGCCTACGAGCAGTACTTC
TRBV5-6	TRBD1	TRBJ2-2	.	17	CASSGTGQGARTGELFF	TGTGCCAGCAGCGGGACGGGACAGGGGGCGAGAACCGGGGAGCTGTTTTTT
TRBV6-5	.	TRBJ1-2	.	15	CASSYSEGASYGYTF	TGTGCCAGCAGTTACTCTGAAGGGGCTAGCTATGGCTACACCTTC
TRBV10-3	TRBD2	TRBJ2-1	.	15	CAIRGTSGGAYEQFF	TGTGCCATCAGGGGGACTAGCGGGGGGGCTTATGAGCAGTTCTTC
TRBV7-8	TRBD2	TRBJ2-7	once	15	CASSERSSGSYEQYF	TGTGCCAGCAGCGAAAGGTCTAGCGGGTCCTACGAGCAGTACTTC
TRBV5-3	TRBD1	TRBJ1-6	.	18	CARSPPDRESSYNSPLHF	TGTGCCAGAAGCCCTCCGGACAGGGAGAGCTCCTATAATTCACCCCTCCACTTT
TRBV6-5	TRBD2	TRBJ2-5	few	15	CASSRISGGQETQYF	TGTGCCAGCAGTCGGATTAGCGGGGGTCAAGAGACCCAGTACTTC
TRBV11-2	.	TRBJ2-3	.	13	CASSLSGLDTQYF	TGTGCCAGCAGCTTATCCGGTTTGGATACGCAGTATTTT
TRBV11-3	TRBD1	TRBJ2-3	.	17	CASSLQIPGQGDYTQYF	TGTGCCAGCAGCTTACAAATCCCGGGACAGGGGGATTATACGCAGTATTTT
TRBV25-1	.	TRBJ1-2	few	14	CASSEIGGRSGYTF	TGTGCCAGCAGTGAAATCGGAGGGAGGAGCGGCTACACCTTC
TRBV12-5	TRBD2	TRBJ2-2	few	17	CASGFGLAGGNTGELFF	TGTGCTAGTGGTTTTGGACTAGCGGGGGGGAACACCGGGGAGCTGTTTTTT
TRBV7-2	.	TRBJ1-1	few	14	CASSLMRLATEAFF	TGTGCCAGCAGCTTAATGCGGTTAGCCACTGAAGCTTTCTTT
TRBV15	TRBD2	TRBJ2-7	few	16	CATSRDRTSRSHEQYF	TGTGCCACCAGCAGAGATAGGACTAGCCGGAGCCACGAGCAGTACTTC
TRBV6-1	TRBD1	TRBJ1-5	.	14	CASSRDRGNQPQHF	TGTGCCAGCAGTCGGGACAGGGGCAATCAGCCCCAGCATTTT
TRBV10-3	.	TRBJ1-3	.	12	CAVKQQGNTIYF	TGTGCCGTCAAACAGCAGGGAAACACCATATATTTT
TRBV5-1	.	TRBJ2-7	.	15	CASSSAPGLPQGQYF	TGCGCCAGCAGCTCGGCTCCGGGACTCCCGCAGGGGCAGTACTTC
TRBV4-1	.	TRBJ2-5	few	14	CASSQGASWETQYF	TGCGCCAGCAGCCAAGGTGCTAGCTGGGAGACCCAGTACTTC
TRBV5-1	TRBD1	TRBJ2-1	.	15	CASSPGQGAYNEQFF	TGCGCCAGCAGCCCTGGACAGGGTGCCTACAATGAGCAGTTCTTC
TRBV5-6	.	TRBJ1-4	.	13	CASSWSTTEKLFF	TGTGCCAGCAGCTGGTCGACAACTGAAAAACTGTTTTTT
TRBV9	.	TRBJ1-2	.	11	CASSGRQGYTF	TGTGCCAGCAGCGGACGACAGGGCTACACCTTC
TRBV4-2	TRBD2	TRBJ2-3	.	15	CASSQEGGGMDTQYF	TGTGCCAGCAGCCAAGAAGGCGGGGGGATGGATACGCAGTATTTT
TRBV2	.	TRBJ2-7	.	13	CASWGRQENEQYF	TGTGCCAGCTGGGGGCGACAGGAGAACGAGCAGTACTTC
TRBV4-2	.	TRBJ2-5	.	15	CASSQDYSHQETQYF	TGTGCCAGCAGCCAAGATTACAGCCACCAAGAGACCCAGTACTTC
TRBV19	TRBD1	TRBJ1-5	few	15	CASSIGGTANQPQHF	TGTGCCAGTAGTATAGGCGGGACAGCCAATCAGCCCCAGCATTTT
TRBV13	.	TRBJ1-6	.	16	CASSLSMDLRNSPLHF	TGTGCCAGCAGCCTTTCAATGGATCTGCGGAATTCACCCCTCCACTTT
TRBV25-1	.	TRBJ1-6	few	14	CASSEKGGGSPLHF	TGTGCCAGCAGTGAAAAAGGGGGAGGGTCACCCCTCCACTTT
TRBV5-1	TRBD2	TRBJ2-5	.	16	CASSLIAGGSGETQYF	TGCGCCAGCAGCTTGATTGCGGGGGGTTCTGGAGAGACCCAGTACTTC
TRBV20-1	TRBD1	TRBJ1-6	.	9	CSATGQGHF	TGCAGTGCTACAGGACAGGGCCACTTT
TRBV13	.	TRBJ2-7	.	12	CASSLGGDEQYF	TGTGCCAGCAGCTTAGGAGGGGACGAGCAGTACTTC
TRBV6-5	TRBD1	TRBJ2-7	.	14	CASSAGTAPYEQYF	TGTGCCAGCAGCGCCGGGACAGCACCCTACGAGCAGTACTTC
TRBV6-1	.	TRBJ2-7	.	12	CASSEDGYEQYF	TGTGCCAGCAGTGAAGACGGCTACGAGCAGTACTTC
TRBV5-5	TRBD1	TRBJ2-3	.	15	CASSPARGLLDTQYF	TGTGCCAGCAGTCCGGCGAGGGGGCTGTTGGATACGCAGTATTTT
TRBV29-1	.	TRBJ1-4	few	13	CSVDGGGDEKLFF	TGCAGCGTTGATGGAGGGGGGGATGAAAAACTGTTTTTT
TRBV5-1	TRBD1	TRBJ2-7	.	15	CASSLLRDRTYEQYF	TGCGCCAGCAGCTTGCTTAGGGACAGGACCTACGAGCAGTACTTC